What follows are 18 T cell receptor beta chains derived from one specimen sequenced in a study of shared clonotypes between healthy human individuals. Repertoires were generated with immunoSEQ multiplex PCR, while TCRdb's copy carries only in-frame clones and drops some. The profile shows roughly 2 million clones, approximately 94% of them singletons. Sequencing was done on a sample of naive CD4+ T cells sorted from blood. Subset indicated: CD45RA+ positively selected. Receptor source: a young man in good health.

The V and J genes are TRBV7-2 and TRBJ2-1; 10 bases agree with TRBD2. After removal of 5 bases from V and 9 bases from J, the junction contained 10 bases not matched to a gene. CDR3 size: 15 residues. The germline V gene encodes CDR1 SGHTA and CDR2 FQGNSA. The CDR3 DNA reads TGTGCCAGCAGCACCCTAGCGGGAGTATCTCTTGAGCAGTTCTTC. It yields the protein CASSTLAGVSLEQFF.

The V and J genes are TRBV9 and TRBJ1-2; no firm D call. The V end lost 4 bases, the J end lost 8 bases, and 12 bases lay between the germline ends. The CDR3 consists of 12 residues. Looked up from germline, CDR1 is SGDLS and CDR2 is YYNGEE. This CDR3 reads CASSIEGEGYTF. The CDR3, as DNA: TGTGCCAGCAGCATAGAGGGTGAGGGCTACACCTTC. The full variable domain, with the rest looked up from reference TRBV9 and TRBJ1-2, is DSGVTQTPKHLITATGQRVTLRCSPRSGDLSVYWYQQSLDQGLQFLIQYYNGEERAKGNILERFSAQQFPDLHSELNLSSLELGDSALYFCASSIEGEGYTFGSGTRLTVV.

This clone was counted once. Other DNA sequences in the sample encode the same CDR3. This chain links TRBV6-1 with TRBJ1-1; no definite D call. Germline V gives CDR1 MNHNS, CDR2 SASEGT. CDR3 length equals 11 residues. The V end was cut by 2 bases, the J end by 6 bases, with 4 bases between. CDR3 in amino acids: CASSEPAEAFF. CDR3 DNA: TGTGCCAGCAGTGAACCAGCTGAAGCTTTCTTT.

The CDR3 DNA reads as TGTGCCAGCAGCTTGGACTCACGTAGGTGGTACTTC. Residues: CASSLDSRRWYF. The rearrangement joins TRBV5-4 to TRBJ2-5; D not certain. The CDR3 is made up of 12 amino acids. CDR1 is SGHNT, CDR2 YYREEE, per germline (reference sequence). The ends were cut back, 0 bases at V and 13 bases at J, with 13 bases in the middle.

This clone was found once. The chain carries TRBV2 and TRBJ2-7; 7 bases line up with TRBD1. Germline assignment: CDR1 SNHLY and CDR2 FYNNEI. The CDR3 runs 13 residues. With V trimmed by 5 bases and J by 5 bases, 6 bases remained unmatched. CDR3 loop: CASSLEGAHEQYF. The DNA for the CDR3 is TGTGCCAGCAGTTTAGAGGGGGCCCACGAGCAGTACTTC.

The V and J genes are TRBV29-1 and TRBJ2-5; D not resolved. Deletions cut 5 bases from V and 7 bases from J, with 17 bases between. Germline V gene sequence: CDR1 SQVTM, CDR2 ANQGSEA. The CDR3 contains 13 residues. CDR3 protein: CSVLPPAVGTQYF. The CDR3 DNA follows: TGCAGCGTTCTCCCCCCCGCCGTGGGGACCCAGTACTTC.

The V gene is TRBV5-1, the J gene TRBJ2-5; 7 nucleotides line up with TRBD2. V shed 4 bases, J shed 5 bases, and the junction held 20 bases outside the gene matches. The CDR3 covers 18 residues. CDR1 is SGHRS, CDR2 YFSETQ, per germline. The CDR3 region has the DNA TGCGCCAGCAGCCCGGGGATCGGCGGGGGAGCAGGAGGCGAGACCCAGTACTTC. It codes for CASSPGIGGGAGGETQYF.

This chain connects TRBV18 to TRBJ2-1; 9 bases align to TRBD2. J was trimmed by 1 base and V by 5 bases; bases with no gene match: 6. This CDR3 has 16 amino acids. Germline V gives CDR1 KGHSH, CDR2 LQKENI. CDR3 nucleotides: TGTGCCAGCTCATACGCTAGCGGGATTTCCTACAATGAGCAGTTCTTC. This codes for CASSYASGISYNEQFF.

In the case of this clone: This specimen includes other DNA sequences encoding the same CDR3. This chain uses TRBV19 with TRBJ1-5; TRBD1 matches at 7 bases. V gave up 5 bases and J gave up 2 bases; unmatched junction bases: 3. Germline CDR1 and CDR2: LNHDA and SQIVND (reference sequence). The CDR3 covers 14 residues. For the CDR3, the DNA is TGTGCCAGTAGTGGAACAGGGGGCAATCAGCCCCAGCATTTT. Translation gives CASSGTGGNQPQHF.

The V gene is TRBV4-2, the J gene TRBJ2-3; D gene ambiguous. V lost 0 bases and J lost 0, with 7 bases in between. This CDR3 has 15 amino acids. The germline gives CDR1 LGHNA, CDR2 YNFKEQ. CDR3: CASSQDPGSTDTQYF. As DNA, the CDR3 is TGTGCCAGCAGCCAAGATCCAGGTAGCACAGATACGCAGTATTTT.

The rearrangement uses TRBV12-2 and TRBJ2-7; the D call of TRBD1 is as the table states it, not checked on the DNA. TRBV12-2 counts as a pseudogene. This CDR3 has 15 residues. The CDR3 reads CASRLVNGGAYEQYF. CDR3 bases: TGTGCAAGTCGCTTAGTAAATGGGGGCGCCTACGAGCAGTACTTC.

This clone showed up just a few times. The chain combines TRBV19 with TRBJ1-2, with D possibly matching TRBD1 (6 bases). The CDR3 spans 13 residues. Germline V gene data show CDR1 as LNHDA and CDR2 as SQIVND (reference sequence). Trimming stripped 5 bases from V and 6 bases from J, with 13 bases between. CDR3 coding DNA: TGTGCCAGTAGTGAAGAGGCAGGGGATGGCTACACCTTC. This encodes CASSEEAGDGYTF.

In nucleotides, the CDR3 is TGTGCCAGCAGTACGCCGGGACAGGGGGATAGAGAGCAGTACTTC. It codes for CASSTPGQGDREQYF. The V call is TRBV28, the J call TRBJ2-7, with TRBD1 identical over 11 bases. With V trimmed by 5 bases and J by 7 bases, 10 bases remained unmatched. CDR3 length equals 15 residues. Germline values: CDR1 MDHEN, CDR2 SYDVKM.

The genes are TRBV5-4 and TRBJ2-1, with D perhaps matching TRBD1 or TRBD2 (5 bases each). The germline V gene encodes CDR1 SGHNT and CDR2 YYREEE (reference sequence). V gave up 0 bases and J gave up 4 bases, with 14 bases separating them. This CDR3 has 16 amino acids. CDR3 DNA sequence: TGTGCCAGCAGCTTGGATGGGGGAACATCGTACAATGAGCAGTTCTTC. Translated, it gives CASSLDGGTSYNEQFF.

V usage is TRBV6-8 and J usage is TRBJ2-7; 10 bases line up with TRBD1. Germline V gene sequence: CDR1 MNHGY, CDR2 SAAAGT. The J segment lost 4 bases and the V segment lost 5 bases, leaving 5 bases of the junction unmatched. This CDR3 region has 14 residues. The CDR3 DNA reads TGTGCCAGCAGTCGGACAGGGGGGCCTTACGAGCAGTACTTC. Translating it yields CASSRTGGPYEQYF.

V gene TRBV7-2 combines with J gene TRBJ1-2, with 7 nucleotides matching TRBD1. The CDR3 covers 13 residues. With V trimmed by 3 bases and J by 8 bases, 6 bases remained unmatched. Germline V gene data show CDR1 as SGHTA and CDR2 as FQGNSA. CDR3 region: CASSLGTDGGYTF. Written as DNA, the CDR3 is TGTGCCAGCAGCTTGGGGACAGACGGGGGCTACACCTTC.

This clone showed up just once. The V and J genes are TRBV30 and TRBJ2-1; possibly TRBD2 for D (5 bases). Germline CDR1 and CDR2: GTSNPN and SVGIG (reference sequence). The CDR3 is 12 amino acids. Trimming left V 1 base short and J 9 bases short, with 10 bases between. The CDR3 DNA reads as TGTGCCTGGAGTGGAGGGAGCACTGAGCAGTTCTTC. This encodes CAWSGGSTEQFF.

The genes are TRBV6-4 and TRBJ1-5; D not certain. The germline V and J ends were trimmed by 0 bases and 6 bases, with 9 bases remaining between them. Germline V gene lookup returns CDR1 MRHNA and CDR2 SNTAGT. This CDR3 region has 14 residues. CDR3 in amino acids: CASSDSGDGQPQHF. The CDR3 DNA reads as TGTGCCAGCAGTGACTCTGGGGATGGTCAGCCCCAGCATTTT.